The clone carrying this T cell receptor (beta chain) has more than one count but fewer than ten. The data originate from a study of blood T cell repertoires in COVID-19. Study background: T cells, B-cell-depleted T cells, or PBMCs supplied cDNA or gDNA.

Germline V gene sequence: CDR1 LGHNA, CDR2 YSLEER. The CDR3 covers 15 residues. V gave up 0 bases and J gave up 0 bases, with 9 bases separating them. This table comes from immunoSEQ multiplex PCR, and its TCRdb copy is limited to in-frame clones, with some not included. The sample has about 270,000 clones; approximately 89% are singletons. Living in about two dozen US areas, the participants were between roughly 18 and 90 years of age. Participant-reported clinical history was the basis for cohort assignment. Before being deemed recovered, Cohort 3 donors had two negative PCRs, clearance, or symptom resolution.

The V call is TRBV4-3, the J call TRBJ2-7; D not certain. The sequencing input was PBMCs or T cells enriched from blood (not recorded which). This TCR was recovered from a woman aged 18-29 years who had recovered from COVID-19. The CDR3 DNA sequence: TGCGCCAGCAGCCAAGATTGGCGGAGCTCCTACGAGCAGTACTTC. Translation gives CASSQDWRSSYEQYF.